This is a list of T cell receptor beta chains from one sample in a study of glioma-infiltrating T cells after dendritic cell vaccination. Sequenced by immunoSEQ multiplex PCR; TCRdb stores in-frame clones only, minus some. The data show more than 95,000 clones, roughly 79% seen once. This specimen consisted of blood, obtained before dendritic cell vaccination. The receptors come from a human donor with glioblastoma. Each CDR3 is given with its conserved first and last residue. D genes are given only for firm matches. Clone size is given for some rows only: seen once, a few or many times, or a class if the clone is expanded.

clone size,D gene,J gene,CDR3 length,V gene,CDR3 DNA,CDR3 protein
-,-,TRBJ1-2,14,TRBV9,TGTGCCAGCAGCGTACTCGGGGGGAACTATGGCTACACCTTC,CASSVLGGNYGYTF
-,TRBD2,TRBJ2-1,19,TRBV7-9,TGTGCCGGCAGCTCCCGTGGGCTTCGAAGCGGGGGCCTGTACAATGAGCAGTTCTTC,CAGSSRGLRSGGLYNEQFF
-,TRBD1,TRBJ2-3,14,TRBV30,TGTGCCTGGAGTAGGGACAGCCTCACAGATACGCAGTATTTT,CAWSRDSLTDTQYF
-,-,TRBJ2-3,17,TRBV4-1,TGCGCCAGCAGCCGTGTCCTAGTGGCGGGGAATCGGGATACGCAGTATTTT,CASSRVLVAGNRDTQYF
once,TRBD2,TRBJ2-5,17,TRBV27,TGTGCCAGCAGTTTCAGTGTAGCGGGGGGGGCACGAGAGACCCAGTACTTC,CASSFSVAGGARETQYF
-,-,TRBJ1-1,13,TRBV29-1,TGCAGCGTTGATAAGGGGGTGAACACTGAAGCTTTCTTT,CSVDKGVNTEAFF
-,-,TRBJ2-7,15,TRBV25-1,TGTGCCAGCAGTGCCCTGACAGCGTCCGGCTACGAGCAGTACTTC,CASSALTASGYEQYF
-,TRBD2,TRBJ2-1,17,TRBV7-2,TGTGCCAGCAGCTTGGGAGGGCTAGCGGGGGGTATTAATGAGCAGTTCTTC,CASSLGGLAGGINEQFF
few,TRBD1,TRBJ2-7,15,TRBV7-6,TGTGCCAGCAGAACAGGGACAGGGGGCTTCTACGAGCAGTACTTC,CASRTGTGGFYEQYF
-,-,TRBJ2-5,15,TRBV7-2,TGTGCCAGCAGCTTGGAGGGTTGGGCTAGCGAGACCCAGTACTTC,CASSLEGWASETQYF
once,-,TRBJ2-3,17,TRBV4-2,TGTGCCAGCAGCCAATCGTCCGGGAGCCAGGGTTGGGATACGCAGTATTTT,CASSQSSGSQGWDTQYF
-,TRBD1,TRBJ2-7,15,TRBV11-2,TGTGCCAGCAGCCAGGGACAGGTCGGGGGTTACGAGCAGTACTTC,CASSQGQVGGYEQYF
once,-,TRBJ2-3,13,TRBV9,TGTGCCAGCAGCGCCCCCTTGGCCTATACGCAGTATTTT,CASSAPLAYTQYF
-,TRBD2,TRBJ2-3,16,TRBV18,TGTGCCAGCTCACCAATCCGCGGGGGGGCCTCAGATACGCAGTATTTT,CASSPIRGGASDTQYF
-,-,TRBJ2-1,16,TRBV5-5,TGTGCCAGCAGCCCTAGGCGGGTCACGACCTACAATGAGCAGTTCTTC,CASSPRRVTTYNEQFF
few,-,TRBJ1-1,14,TRBV4-2,TGTGCCAGCAGCCCTCAGACAGGGAACACTGAAGCTTTCTTT,CASSPQTGNTEAFF
-,-,TRBJ1-2,14,TRBV5-6,TGTGCCAGCAGCTTGGTTGAGATGATTTATGGCTACACCTTC,CASSLVEMIYGYTF
-,TRBD2,TRBJ2-1,16,TRBV5-4,TGTGCCAGCAGCTTGGTAGCGGGGCGAATCGGGGTAGAGCAGTTCTTC,CASSLVAGRIGVEQFF
-,TRBD1,TRBJ2-2,16,TRBV7-3,TGTGCCAGCAGCGCATCCGGACAGGGAGTAACCGGGGAGCTGTTTTTT,CASSASGQGVTGELFF
-,TRBD1,TRBJ1-1,14,TRBV10-3,TGTGCCATCAGACGGGGACAGTTGAACACTGAAGCTTTCTTT,CAIRRGQLNTEAFF
-,TRBD1,TRBJ1-1,14,TRBV5-1,TGCGCCAGCACCCGGACAGGGGGGAACACTGAAGCTTTCTTT,CASTRTGGNTEAFF
-,-,TRBJ2-7,14,TRBV7-2,TGTGCCAGCAGCTTAAGTCTAGAAGCCTACGAGCAGTACTTC,CASSLSLEAYEQYF
-,-,TRBJ1-1,15,TRBV19,TGTGCCAGTAGTCCTCGGGAGTACCCGAACACTGAAGCTTTCTTT,CASSPREYPNTEAFF